This T cell receptor beta chain derives from a study of blood T cell repertoires in COVID-19 (dated by TCRdb to about 2020). At the level of the whole study: The collaborator samples originated in the United States, Italy and Spain and spanned the acute and convalescent phases of COVID-19. Subjects who had been exposed to COVID-19, were actively infected with it, or had recovered from it provided the deeply sampled blood TCRbeta repertoires that made up the dataset. The prospective study material was composed of cDNA or gDNA derived from T cells, B-cell-depleted T cells, or PBMCs. The repertoires were released in a freely available public database intended as a resource for research on the immune response to SARS-CoV-2. The samples were drawn from two sources: the first 160 participants of the ongoing ImmuneRACE study, and fewer than 1,500 subjects contributed by 6 global collaborators. A de-identified subject ID, COVID-19 status, age in years and sex were almost always included in the sample metadata. Where HLA class I and class II types were available, the types were taken from metadata supplied by the sample provider, not from assay-based typing.

As concerns this clone: The specificity of this receptor is unknown. No much larger clone exists at a distance of one base, and base qualities are not known.

Points the paper makes about the study in general: Clinical and demographic metadata were provided uncurated, with the amount varying by source and participant.

CDR1 and CDR2, looked up from the germline V gene, are MNHEY and SVGEGT. The CDR3 holds 16 amino acids from the cysteine to the phenylalanine. Only the CDR3 region is kept as DNA, spanning 48 bases read in frame from base 1. Relative to germline, V is missing 4 bases and J is missing 4 bases, with 7 bases of the junction outside any gene match. Whole blood was collected in K2EDTA tubes by collaborating institutions according to the institutions' own protocols. For TCRbeta analysis, collaborators shipped samples as frozen whole blood, isolated PBMCs, or DNA extracted from either of those sample types. TCRbeta CDR3 regions were amplified from genomic DNA by means of the immunoSEQ Assay, a bias-controlled multiplex PCR. The original methods were these. The number of nucleated cells in each sample was estimated by amplification of reference gene primers within the assay. To quantify the absolute abundance of each unique TCRbeta CDR3 rearrangement, sequence reads were collapsed and filtered. For each sample, productive Simpson clonality was calculated by taking the square root of Simpson's diversity index across productive rearrangements. Here the immuneACCESS table is served through TCRdb, limited to in-frame sequences with V and J called. Missing clones are a known gap in these copies; in checked studies unresolved V genes cover under half, and the rest lacks a known reason. The DNA was the basis for D and trimming; V, J and clone size are from that table. The table for this sample lists 65,000 to 75,000 clones; around 80% of them were counted only once. 15% to 19% of the sample comes from the top ten.

Sequenced: peripheral blood. Recombination connected TRBV6-2 or TRBV6-3 to TRBJ2-2, with 9 bases matching TRBD1. The receptor comes from an elderly man with acute or convalescent COVID-19. The CDR3 corresponds to CASSSRGTGITGELFF. The DNA sequence is given as TGTGCCAGCAGTTCACGCGGGACAGGGATCACCGGGGAGCTGTTTTTT.